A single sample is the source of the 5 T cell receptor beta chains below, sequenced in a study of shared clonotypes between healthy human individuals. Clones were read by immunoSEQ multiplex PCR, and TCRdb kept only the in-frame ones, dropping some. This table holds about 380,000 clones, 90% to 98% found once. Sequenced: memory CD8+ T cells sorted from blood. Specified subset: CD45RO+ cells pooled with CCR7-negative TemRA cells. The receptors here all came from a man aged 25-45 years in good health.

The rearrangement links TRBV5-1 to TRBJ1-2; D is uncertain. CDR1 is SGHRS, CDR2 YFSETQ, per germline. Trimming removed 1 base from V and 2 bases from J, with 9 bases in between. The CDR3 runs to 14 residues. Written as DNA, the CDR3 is TGCGCCAGCAGCTTGACAGCGCAGAACTATGGCTACACCTTC. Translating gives CASSLTAQNYGYTF.

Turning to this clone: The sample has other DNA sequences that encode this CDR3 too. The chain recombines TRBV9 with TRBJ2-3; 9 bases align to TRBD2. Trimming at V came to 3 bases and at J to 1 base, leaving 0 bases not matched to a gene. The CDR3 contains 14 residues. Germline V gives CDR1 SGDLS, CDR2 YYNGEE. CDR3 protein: CASSGTSGTDTQYF. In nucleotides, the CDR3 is TGTGCCAGCAGCGGGACTAGCGGCACAGATACGCAGTATTTT.

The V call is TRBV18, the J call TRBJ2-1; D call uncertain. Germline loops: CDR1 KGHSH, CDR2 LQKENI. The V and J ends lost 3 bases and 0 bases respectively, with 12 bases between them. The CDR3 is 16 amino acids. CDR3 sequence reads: CASSPYTRSSYNEQFF. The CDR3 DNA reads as TGTGCCAGCTCACCGTATACTCGAAGCTCCTACAATGAGCAGTTCTTC.

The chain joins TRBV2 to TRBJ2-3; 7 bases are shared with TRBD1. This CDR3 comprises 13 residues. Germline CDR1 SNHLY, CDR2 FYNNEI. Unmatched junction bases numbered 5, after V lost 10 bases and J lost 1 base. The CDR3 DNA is TGTGCCACCACGGGACAGCGCACAGATACGCAGTATTTT. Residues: CATTGQRTDTQYF.

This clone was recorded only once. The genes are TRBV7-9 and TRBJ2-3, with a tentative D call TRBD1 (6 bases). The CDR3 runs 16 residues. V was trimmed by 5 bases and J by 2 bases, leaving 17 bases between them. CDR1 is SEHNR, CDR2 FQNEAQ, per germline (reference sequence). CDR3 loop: CASSHRAQGATDTQYF. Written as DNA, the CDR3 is TGTGCCAGCAGCCATCGGGCACAGGGTGCCACAGATACGCAGTATTTT.